This TCR beta chain is from a study of CD8 T cells in ankylosing spondylitis. General study points: A CD8+ phenotype characterized the disease-linked clones, which were relatively rare in peripheral blood. Ankylosing spondylitis blood seemed to carry a telltale TCR beta motif made of under ten highly homologous variants.

The germline V gene has CDR1 SGHTA and CDR2 FQGNSA. The CDR3 is 16 amino acids. V lost 0 bases, J lost 0 bases, and 10 bases lay in between. As for this clonotype: Antigen specificity is unknown.

Quantitative 5'-RACE with molecular barcodes generated TCR beta libraries. One entry per CDR3 protein, called by TCRdb with MiXCR from the 5' RACE reads. The table has roughly 370,000 distinct CDR3 sequences, about a fifth seen once. The receptor was derived from a male donor with ankylosing spondylitis. The chain combines TRBV7-2 with TRBJ2-3; D gene ambiguous. Sequenced input: blood, either unsorted or a sorted T cell fraction (not recorded which). CDR3 sequence: CASSLARMGSTDTQYF. CDR3 nucleotide sequence: TGTGCCAGCAGCTTAGCGCGTATGGGAAGCACAGATACGCAGTATTTT.